These 5 T cell receptor beta chains share one sample of origin, sequenced in a study of vaccination effects on CD4 cells after COVID-19. Sequencing followed a ViraFEST assay step that expanded antigen-specific CD4+ T cells with viral peptide pools. Culture proceeded for approximately 9 days, and CD4+ T cells were then isolated. None of the vaccinated had previously contracted SARS-CoV-2, and their nucleocapsid antibodies tested negative. These receptors have no identified antigens. Some clones are missing from TCRdb's copy, which holds only in-frame ones; the method was immunoSEQ multiplex PCR. The repertoire holds 70,000 or so clones, with 60% to 85% as singletons. The sequences come from CD4+ T cells from PBMCs cultured with SARS-CoV-2 spike peptides, collected before COVID-19 vaccination. Every receptor here comes from a human donor who received a COVID-19 vaccine.

This clone was seen only once. The chain links TRBV6-4 to TRBJ2-3; the D gene is possibly TRBD2 (5 bases). The V end lost 5 bases, the J end lost 1 base, and 10 bases lay between the germline ends. The CDR3 totals 14 residues. Germline V CDR1 and CDR2: MRHNA, SNTAGT. This CDR3 is CASSPQLGTDTQYF. DNA of the CDR3: TGTGCCAGCAGTCCGCAACTAGGCACAGATACGCAGTATTTT.

This clone has only a few counts. The rearrangement links TRBV6-1 to TRBJ1-5; D not resolved. The ends were cut back, 1 base at V and 4 bases at J, with 11 bases in the middle. In germline, CDR1 is MNHNS, CDR2 SASEGT. This CDR3 region has 15 residues. The CDR3 loop reads CASSEGVGMNQPQHF. CDR3 DNA: TGTGCCAGCAGTGAAGGGGTGGGAATGAATCAGCCCCAGCATTTT.

This clone has only one observation. The genes are TRBV5-4 and TRBJ1-1, with D unclear. Germline loops: CDR1 SGHNT, CDR2 YYREEE (reference sequence). Trimming shortened V by 3 bases and J by 0 bases, and 6 bases separated the two germline ends. This CDR3 has 13 amino acids. The CDR3 DNA reads as TGTGCCAGCAGCTCCTCGCTGAACACTGAAGCTTTCTTT. Translating it yields CASSSSLNTEAFF.

V and J are TRBV5-1 and TRBJ2-3; the D is unclear. Trimming stripped 0 bases from V and 2 bases from J, with 7 bases between. The CDR3 runs to 14 residues. Looked up from germline, CDR1 is SGHRS and CDR2 is YFSETQ. CDR3 amino acids: CASSLGQDTDTQYF. The CDR3, as DNA: TGCGCCAGCAGCTTGGGGCAGGACACAGATACGCAGTATTTT. Filled out from reference TRBV5-1 and TRBJ2-3, the complete variable domain reads KAGVTQTPRYLIKTRGQQVTLSCSPISGHRSVSWYQQTPGQGLQFLFEYFSETQRNKGNFPGRFSGRQFSNSRSEMNVSTLELGDSALYLCASSLGQDTDTQYFGPGTRLTVL.

The chain couples TRBV7-9 to TRBJ2-6; unclear D gene. V was pared by 5 bases and J by 0 bases, with 11 bases between. The CDR3 extends over 16 amino acids. The germline V gene encodes CDR1 SEHNR and CDR2 FQNEAQ (reference sequence). The CDR3 sequence: CASSGVFGSGANVLTF. The CDR3 DNA is TGTGCCAGCAGCGGAGTTTTTGGCTCTGGGGCCAACGTCCTGACTTTC.